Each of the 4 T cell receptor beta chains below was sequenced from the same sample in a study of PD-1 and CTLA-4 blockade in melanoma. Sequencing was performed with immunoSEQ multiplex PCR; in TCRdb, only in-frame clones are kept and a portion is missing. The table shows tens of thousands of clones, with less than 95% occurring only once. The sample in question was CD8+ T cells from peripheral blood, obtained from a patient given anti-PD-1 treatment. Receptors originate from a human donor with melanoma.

CDR3 residues: CSVTGAVNEQFF. Here the CDR3 DNA reads TGCAGCGTTACAGGGGCCGTCAATGAGCAGTTCTTC. J is TRBJ2-1 and V is TRBV29-1; 7 nucleotides match TRBD1. The J segment lost 6 bases and the V segment lost 5 bases, leaving 4 bases of the junction unmatched. This CDR3 contains 12 residues. CDR1 and CDR2 (germline): SQVTM, ANQGSEA.

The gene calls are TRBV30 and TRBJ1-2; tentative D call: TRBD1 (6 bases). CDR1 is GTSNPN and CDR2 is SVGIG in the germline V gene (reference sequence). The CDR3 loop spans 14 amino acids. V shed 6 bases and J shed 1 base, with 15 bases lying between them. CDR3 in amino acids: CACTTGKLNYGYTF. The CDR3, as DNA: TGTGCCTGTACTACAGGGAAACTTAACTATGGCTACACCTTC.

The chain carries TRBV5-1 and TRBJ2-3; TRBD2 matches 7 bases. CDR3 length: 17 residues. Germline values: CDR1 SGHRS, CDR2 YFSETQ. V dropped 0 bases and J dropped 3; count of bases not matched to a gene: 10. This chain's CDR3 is CASSLGERGFKTDTQYF. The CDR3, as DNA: TGCGCCAGCAGCTTGGGGGAGCGGGGATTTAAAACAGATACGCAGTATTTT.

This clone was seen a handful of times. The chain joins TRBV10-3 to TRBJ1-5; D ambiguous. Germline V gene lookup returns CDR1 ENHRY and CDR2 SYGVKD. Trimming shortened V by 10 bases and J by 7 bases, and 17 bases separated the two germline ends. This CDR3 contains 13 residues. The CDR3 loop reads CATESGVGQPQHF. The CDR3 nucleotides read TGTGCCACCGAGTCTGGGGTCGGGCAGCCCCAGCATTTT.